The entry below describes one T cell receptor (beta chain). Its antigen remains unknown. The sample holds other DNA sequences that translate to the same CDR3. PCR primers comprised 60 Vbeta and 13 Jbeta primers. The protocol was immunoSEQ multiplex PCR, while the TCRdb copy is restricted to in-frame clones and leaves out a portion. This table holds under 200,000 clones, around 68% found once. This entry comes from a study of cytomegalovirus exposure and HLA in healthy donors. Points from the study as a whole: Later genetic work tied a missense DCLRE1C variant to beta-chain V and J trimming. Sequencing likely produced, as an artifact, a cluster of highly shared sequence variants. Earlier results showed most TCR beta V segments being productive about 90% or about 30% of the time.

The ends lost 2 bases at V and 5 bases at J; junction bases unmatched: 1. The CDR3 is 13 residues long. Germline V gene sequence: CDR1 MGHRA, CDR2 YSYEKL. This sequence joins TRBV4-1 and TRBJ1-2; 8 positions match TRBD1. This TCR came from a man in his fifties or sixties in good health and CMV-seronegative. Material for sequencing was PBMCs. The CDR3 bases are TGCGCCAGCAGCCAACGACAGGGGTATGGCTACACCTTC. It encodes CASSQRQGYGYTF.